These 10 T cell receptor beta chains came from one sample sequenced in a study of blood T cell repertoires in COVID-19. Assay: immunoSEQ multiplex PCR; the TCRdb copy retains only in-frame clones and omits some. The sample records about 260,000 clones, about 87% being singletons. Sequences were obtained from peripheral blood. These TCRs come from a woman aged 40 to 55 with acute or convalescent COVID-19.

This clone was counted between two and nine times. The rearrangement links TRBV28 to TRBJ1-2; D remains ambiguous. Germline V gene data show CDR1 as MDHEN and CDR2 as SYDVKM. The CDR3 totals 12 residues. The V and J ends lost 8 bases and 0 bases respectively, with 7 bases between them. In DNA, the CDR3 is TGTGCCAGCGACGGGACTAACTATGGCTACACCTTC. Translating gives CASDGTNYGYTF.

The CDR3: CSVEEPLRDYGYTF. In DNA form, the CDR3 reads TGCAGCGTTGAAGAGCCCCTACGGGACTATGGCTACACCTTC. The chain has TRBV29-1 and TRBJ1-2; no definite D call. Trimming pared 0 bases from V and 3 bases from J, leaving 11 bases between. This CDR3 spans 14 amino acids. Germline V gene sequence: CDR1 SQVTM, CDR2 ANQGSEA.

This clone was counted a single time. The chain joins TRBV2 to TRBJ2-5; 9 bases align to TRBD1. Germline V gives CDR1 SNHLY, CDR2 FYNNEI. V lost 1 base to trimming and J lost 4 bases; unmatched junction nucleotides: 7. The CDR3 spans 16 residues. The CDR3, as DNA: TGTGCCAGCAGTGAAGTGTATGGACAGGGGCGAGAGACCCAGTACTTC. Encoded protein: CASSEVYGQGRETQYF.

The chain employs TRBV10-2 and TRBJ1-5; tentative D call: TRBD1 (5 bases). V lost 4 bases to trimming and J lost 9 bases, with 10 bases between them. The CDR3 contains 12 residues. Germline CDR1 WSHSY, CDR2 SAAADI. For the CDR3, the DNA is TGCGCCAGCAGTGGGGGGGTATGGCCCCAGCATTTT. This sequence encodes CASSGGVWPQHF.

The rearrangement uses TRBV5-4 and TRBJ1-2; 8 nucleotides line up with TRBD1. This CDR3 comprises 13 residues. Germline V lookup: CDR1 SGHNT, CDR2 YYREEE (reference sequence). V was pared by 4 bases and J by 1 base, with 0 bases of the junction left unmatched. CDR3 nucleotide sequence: TGTGCCAGCAGCGACAGGGGTAACTATGGCTACACCTTC. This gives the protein CASSDRGNYGYTF.

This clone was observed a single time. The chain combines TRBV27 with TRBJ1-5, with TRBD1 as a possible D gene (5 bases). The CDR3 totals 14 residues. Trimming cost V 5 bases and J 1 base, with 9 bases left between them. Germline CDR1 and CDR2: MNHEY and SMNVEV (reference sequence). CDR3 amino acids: CASSPTGSNQPQHF. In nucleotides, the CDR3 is TGTGCCAGCAGTCCAACAGGCAGCAATCAGCCCCAGCATTTT.

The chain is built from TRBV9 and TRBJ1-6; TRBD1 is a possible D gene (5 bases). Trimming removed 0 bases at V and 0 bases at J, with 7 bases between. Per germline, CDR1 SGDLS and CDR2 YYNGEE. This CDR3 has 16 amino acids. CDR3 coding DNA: TGTGCCAGCAGCGTAGCCCAGGGCTCCTATAATTCACCCCTCCACTTT. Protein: CASSVAQGSYNSPLHF.

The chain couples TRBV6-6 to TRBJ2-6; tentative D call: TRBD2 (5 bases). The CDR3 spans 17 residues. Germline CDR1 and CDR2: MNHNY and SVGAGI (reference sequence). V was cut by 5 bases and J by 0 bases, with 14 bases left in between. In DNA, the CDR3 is TGTGCCAGCAGTCAACAGAGGGTGGACTCTGGGGCCAACGTCCTGACTTTC. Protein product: CASSQQRVDSGANVLTF.

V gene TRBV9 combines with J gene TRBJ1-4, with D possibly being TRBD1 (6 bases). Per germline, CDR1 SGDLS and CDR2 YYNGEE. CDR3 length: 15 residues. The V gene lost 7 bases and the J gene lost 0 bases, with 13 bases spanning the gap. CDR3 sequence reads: CASRRGGSTNEKLFF. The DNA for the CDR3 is TGTGCCAGCCGGAGGGGGGGGTCAACTAATGAAAAACTGTTTTTT. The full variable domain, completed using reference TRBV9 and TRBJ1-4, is DSGVTQTPKHLITATGQRVTLRCSPRSGDLSVYWYQQSLDQGLQFLIQYYNGEERAKGNILERFSAQQFPDLHSELNLSSLELGDSALYFCASRRGGSTNEKLFFGSGTQLSVL.

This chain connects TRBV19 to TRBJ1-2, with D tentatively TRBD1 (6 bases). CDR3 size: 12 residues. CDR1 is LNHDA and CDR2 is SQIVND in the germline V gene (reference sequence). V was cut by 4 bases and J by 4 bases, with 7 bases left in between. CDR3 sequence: CASSTTGYGYTF. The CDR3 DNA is TGTGCCAGTAGTACGACAGGCTATGGCTACACCTTC.